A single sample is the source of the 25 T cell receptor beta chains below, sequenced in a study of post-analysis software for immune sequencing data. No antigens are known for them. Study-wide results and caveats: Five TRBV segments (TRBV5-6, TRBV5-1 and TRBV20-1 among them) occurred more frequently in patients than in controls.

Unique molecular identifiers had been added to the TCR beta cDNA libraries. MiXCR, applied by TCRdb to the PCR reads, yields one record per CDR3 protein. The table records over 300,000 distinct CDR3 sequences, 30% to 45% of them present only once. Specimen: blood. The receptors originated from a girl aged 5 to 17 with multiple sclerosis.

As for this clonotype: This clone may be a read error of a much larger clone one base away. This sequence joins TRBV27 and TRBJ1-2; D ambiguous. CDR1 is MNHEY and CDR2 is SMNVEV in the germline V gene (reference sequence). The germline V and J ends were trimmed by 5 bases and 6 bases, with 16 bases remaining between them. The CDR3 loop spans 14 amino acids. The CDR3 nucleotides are TGTGCCAGCAGTCAATACAAGGGAGGAGATGGCTACACCTTC. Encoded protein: CASSQYKGGDGYTF.

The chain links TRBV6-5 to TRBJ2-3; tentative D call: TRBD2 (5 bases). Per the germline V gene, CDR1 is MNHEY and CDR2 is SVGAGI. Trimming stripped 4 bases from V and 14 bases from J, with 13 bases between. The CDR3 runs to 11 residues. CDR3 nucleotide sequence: TGTGCCAGCAGTTCCGGACTCTCTGGGTATTTT. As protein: CASSSGLSGYF.

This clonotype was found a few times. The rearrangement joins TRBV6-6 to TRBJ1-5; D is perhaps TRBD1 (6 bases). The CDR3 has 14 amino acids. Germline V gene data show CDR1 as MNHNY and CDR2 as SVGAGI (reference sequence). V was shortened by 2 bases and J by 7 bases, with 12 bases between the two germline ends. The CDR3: CASSYDPRGQPQHF. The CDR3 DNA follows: TGTGCCAGCAGTTACGACCCGAGGGGGCAGCCCCAGCATTTT.

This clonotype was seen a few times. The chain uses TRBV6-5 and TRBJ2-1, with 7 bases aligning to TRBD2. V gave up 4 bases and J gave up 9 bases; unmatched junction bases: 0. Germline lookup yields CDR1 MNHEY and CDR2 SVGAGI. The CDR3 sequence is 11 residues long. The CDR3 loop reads CASSWGGEQFF. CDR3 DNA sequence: TGTGCCAGCAGTTGGGGGGGTGAGCAGTTCTTC.

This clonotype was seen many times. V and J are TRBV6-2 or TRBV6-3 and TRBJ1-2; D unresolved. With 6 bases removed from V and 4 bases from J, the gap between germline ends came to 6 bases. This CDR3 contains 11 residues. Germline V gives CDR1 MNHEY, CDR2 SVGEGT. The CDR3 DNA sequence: TGTGCCAGCAGCCCAGGCTATGGCTACACCTTC. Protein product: CASSPGYGYTF.

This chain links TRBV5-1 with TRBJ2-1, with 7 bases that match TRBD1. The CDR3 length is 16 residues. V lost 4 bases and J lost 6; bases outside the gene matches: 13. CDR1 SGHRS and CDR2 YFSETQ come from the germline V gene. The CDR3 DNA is TGCGCCAGCAGCGGCAAACAGGGGCCTGGGACCAATGAGCAGTTCTTC. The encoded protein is CASSGKQGPGTNEQFF.

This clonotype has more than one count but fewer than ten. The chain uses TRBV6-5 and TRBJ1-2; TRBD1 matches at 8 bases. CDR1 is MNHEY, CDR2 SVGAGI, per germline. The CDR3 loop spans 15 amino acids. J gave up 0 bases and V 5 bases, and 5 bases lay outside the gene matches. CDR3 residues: CASSRDRGANYGYTF. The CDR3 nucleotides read TGTGCCAGCAGTCGTGACAGGGGTGCTAACTATGGCTACACCTTC.

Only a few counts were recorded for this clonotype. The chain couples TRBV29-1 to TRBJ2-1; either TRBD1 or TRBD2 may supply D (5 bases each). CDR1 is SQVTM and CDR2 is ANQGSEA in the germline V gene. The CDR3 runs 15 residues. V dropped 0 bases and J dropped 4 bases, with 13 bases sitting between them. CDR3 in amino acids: CSVEDLVGPYNEQFF. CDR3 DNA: TGCAGCGTTGAAGATCTGGTGGGACCTTACAATGAGCAGTTCTTC.

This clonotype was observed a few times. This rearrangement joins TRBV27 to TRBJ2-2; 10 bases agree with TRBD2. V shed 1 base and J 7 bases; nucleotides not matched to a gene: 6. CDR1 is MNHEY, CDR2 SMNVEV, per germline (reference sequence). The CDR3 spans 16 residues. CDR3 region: CASSLYSGGLGGELFF. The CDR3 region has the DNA TGTGCCAGCAGTTTATATAGCGGGGGGCTCGGCGGGGAGCTGTTTTTT.

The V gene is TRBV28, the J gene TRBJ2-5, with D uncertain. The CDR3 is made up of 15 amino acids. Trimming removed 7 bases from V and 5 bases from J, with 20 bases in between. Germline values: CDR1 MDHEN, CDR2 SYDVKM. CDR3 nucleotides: TGTGCCAGCAATAGTGTTGTAAGGATCCAGGAGACCCAGTACTTC. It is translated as CASNSVVRIQETQYF. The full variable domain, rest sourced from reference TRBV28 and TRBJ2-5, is DVKVTQSSRYLVKRTGEKVFLECVQDMDHENMFWYRQDPGLGLRLIYFSYDVKMKEKGDIPEGYSVSREKKERFSLILESASTNQTSMYLCASNSVVRIQETQYFGPGTRLLVL.

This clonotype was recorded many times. The CDR3 here is CSAPPGRPYNEQFF. The CDR3 DNA follows: TGCAGTGCTCCCCCGGGGAGGCCCTACAATGAGCAGTTCTTC. The chain couples TRBV20-1 to TRBJ2-1, with D possibly matching TRBD2 (6 bases). CDR3 length: 14 amino acids. The germline V and J ends were trimmed by 5 bases and 2 bases, with 13 bases remaining between them. Germline values: CDR1 DFQATT, CDR2 SNEGSKA (reference sequence).

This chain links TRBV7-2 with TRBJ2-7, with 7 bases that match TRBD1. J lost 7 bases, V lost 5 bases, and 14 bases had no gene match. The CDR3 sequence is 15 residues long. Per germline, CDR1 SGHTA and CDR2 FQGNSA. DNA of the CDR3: TGTGCCAGCAGCCCACACGGAGGACAGGTGGGTGAGCAGTACTTC. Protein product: CASSPHGGQVGEQYF.

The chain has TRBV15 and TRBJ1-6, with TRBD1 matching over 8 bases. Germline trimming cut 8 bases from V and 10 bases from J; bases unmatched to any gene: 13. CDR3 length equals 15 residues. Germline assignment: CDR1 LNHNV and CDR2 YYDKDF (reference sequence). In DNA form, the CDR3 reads TGTGCCACCCAAACAGGGGGGGCCTCTGGGTCACCCCTCCACTTT. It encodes CATQTGGASGSPLHF. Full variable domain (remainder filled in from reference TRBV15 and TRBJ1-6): DAMVIQNPRYQVTQFGKPVTLSCSQTLNHNVMYWYQQKSSQAPKLLFHYYDKDFNNEADTPDNFQSRRPNTSFCFLDIRSPGLGDTAMYLCATQTGGASGSPLHFGNGTRLTVT.

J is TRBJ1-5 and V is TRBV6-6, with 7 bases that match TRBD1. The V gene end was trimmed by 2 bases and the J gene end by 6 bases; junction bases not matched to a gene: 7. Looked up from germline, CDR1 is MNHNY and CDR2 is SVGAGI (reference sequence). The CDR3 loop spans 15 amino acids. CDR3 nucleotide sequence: TGTGCCAGCAGTTACGAGGGCAGGGGGGCTCAGCCCCAGCATTTT. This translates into CASSYEGRGAQPQHF.

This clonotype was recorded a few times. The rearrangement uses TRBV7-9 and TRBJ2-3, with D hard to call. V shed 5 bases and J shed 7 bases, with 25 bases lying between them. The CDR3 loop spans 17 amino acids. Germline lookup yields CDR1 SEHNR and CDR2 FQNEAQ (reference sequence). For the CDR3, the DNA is TGTGCCAGCAGCGGGGTTCCTAGGAGATTCAAAGACTATACGCAGTATTTT. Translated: CASSGVPRRFKDYTQYF.

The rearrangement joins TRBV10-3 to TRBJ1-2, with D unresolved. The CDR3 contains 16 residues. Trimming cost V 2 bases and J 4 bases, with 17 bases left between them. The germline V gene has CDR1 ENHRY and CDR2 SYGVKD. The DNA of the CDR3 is TGTGCCATCAGTGAGGCCCTCATCGGAGGGCGCTATGGCTACACCTTC. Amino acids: CAISEALIGGRYGYTF.

This CDR3 reads CATGDRTLAKNIQYF. In DNA form, the CDR3 reads TGTGCCACAGGGGACAGGACGTTAGCCAAAAACATTCAGTACTTC. The J gene is TRBJ2-4, the V gene TRBV6-9; 8 nucleotides match TRBD1. From germline, CDR1 is MNHGY and CDR2 SVAAGI. The CDR3 spans 15 residues. The V segment lost 10 bases and the J segment 0 bases; nucleotides outside the gene matches: 8.

DNA for the CDR3: TGTGCCAGCAGTTTTGTCACAGGGGGAGACACTGAAGCTTTCTTT. Protein: CASSFVTGGDTEAFF. The rearrangement joins TRBV28 to TRBJ1-1; 8 bases agree with TRBD1. From germline, CDR1 is MDHEN and CDR2 SYDVKM. CDR3 length: 15 residues. V lost 3 bases, J lost 3 bases, and 6 bases stayed unmatched. Combining the CDR3 with reference TRBV28 and TRBJ1-1 gives the whole variable domain DVKVTQSSRYLVKRTGEKVFLECVQDMDHENMFWYRQDPGLGLRLIYFSYDVKMKEKGDIPEGYSVSREKKERFSLILESASTNQTSMYLCASSFVTGGDTEAFFGQGTRLTVV.

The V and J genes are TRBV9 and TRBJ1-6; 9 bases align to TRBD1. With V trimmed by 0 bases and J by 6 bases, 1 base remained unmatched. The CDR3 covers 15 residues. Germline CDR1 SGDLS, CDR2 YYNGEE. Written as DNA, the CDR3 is TGTGCCAGCAGCGTAGAACAGGGGGCTAATTCACCCCTCCACTTT. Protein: CASSVEQGANSPLHF.

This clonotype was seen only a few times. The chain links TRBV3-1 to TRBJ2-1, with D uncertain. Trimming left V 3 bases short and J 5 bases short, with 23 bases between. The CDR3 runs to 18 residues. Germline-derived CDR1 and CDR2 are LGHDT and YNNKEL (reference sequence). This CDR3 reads CASSHNWIKPVTHNEQFF. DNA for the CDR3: TGTGCCAGCAGCCACAACTGGATAAAGCCTGTAACACACAATGAGCAGTTCTTC.

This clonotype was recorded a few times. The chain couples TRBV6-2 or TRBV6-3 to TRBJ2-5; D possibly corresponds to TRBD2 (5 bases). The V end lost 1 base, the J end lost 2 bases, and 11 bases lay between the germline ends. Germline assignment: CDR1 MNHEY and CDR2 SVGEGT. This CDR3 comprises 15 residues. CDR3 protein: CASSYWGASQETQYF. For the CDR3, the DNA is TGTGCCAGCAGTTACTGGGGAGCGAGTCAAGAGACCCAGTACTTC.

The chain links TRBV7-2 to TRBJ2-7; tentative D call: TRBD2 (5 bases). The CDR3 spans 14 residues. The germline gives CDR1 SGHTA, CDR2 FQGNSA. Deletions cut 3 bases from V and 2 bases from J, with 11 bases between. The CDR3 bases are TGTGCCAGCAGCTTCGAGGGCTCAACCTACGAGCAGTACTTC. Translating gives CASSFEGSTYEQYF.

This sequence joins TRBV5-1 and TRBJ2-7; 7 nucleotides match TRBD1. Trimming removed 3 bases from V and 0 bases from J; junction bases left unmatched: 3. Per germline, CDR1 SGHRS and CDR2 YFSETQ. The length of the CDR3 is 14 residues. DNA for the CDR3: TGCGCCAGCAGCTCGGGACAGCCCTCCTACGAGCAGTACTTC. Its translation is CASSSGQPSYEQYF.

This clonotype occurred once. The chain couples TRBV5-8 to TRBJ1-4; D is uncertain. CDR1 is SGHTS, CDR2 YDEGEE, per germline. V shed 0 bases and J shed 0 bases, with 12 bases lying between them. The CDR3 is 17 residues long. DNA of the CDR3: TGTGCCAGCAGCTTGGTGACCTCCCGGACAACTAATGAAAAACTGTTTTTT. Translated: CASSLVTSRTTNEKLFF. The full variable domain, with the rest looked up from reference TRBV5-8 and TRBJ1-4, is EAGVTQSPTHLIKTRGQQATLRCSPISGHTSVYWYQQALGLGLQFLLWYDEGEERNRGNFPPRFSGRQFPNYSSELNVNALELEDSALYLCASSLVTSRTTNEKLFFGSGTQLSVL.

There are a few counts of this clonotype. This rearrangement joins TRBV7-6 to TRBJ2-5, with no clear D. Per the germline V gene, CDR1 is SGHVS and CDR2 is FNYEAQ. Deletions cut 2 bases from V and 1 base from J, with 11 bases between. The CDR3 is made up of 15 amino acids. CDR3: CASSLFVGPQETQYF. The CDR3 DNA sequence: TGTGCCAGCAGCTTATTCGTGGGCCCCCAAGAGACCCAGTACTTC. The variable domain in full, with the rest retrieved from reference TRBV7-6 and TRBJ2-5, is GAGVSQSPRYKVTKRGQDVALRCDPISGHVSLYWYRQALGQGPEFLTYFNYEAQQDKSGLPNDRFSAERPEGSISTLTIQRTEQRDSAMYRCASSLFVGPQETQYFGPGTRLLVL.